This TCR beta chain was documented in a study of T cell responses to AZD1222 COVID-19 vaccine (dated by TCRdb to about 2021). A note on the overall study: AZD1222 recipients given second doses at about 4 weeks or at about 12 weeks were pooled, since spike-specific TCR depth and breadth were not found to differ between the two schedules. Trial participants were enrolled by age into 18-55, 56-69 and 70-plus year subgroups, with roughly 160, 29 and 62 TCR-sequenced participants respectively. TCR sequencing was performed for more than 230 trial participants, of whom around 200 were given two doses of AZD1222 and 26 were given two doses of MenACWY control vaccine. The full study reports these points: The whole spike protein was spanned by vaccine-associated CD4 TCRs, and dominant responses were seen in regions 160-218 and 743-854. Epitopes outside the regions mutated in the B.1.351 and B.1.1.7 variants were reportedly recognized by nearly half of the unique spike-specific TCRs. Conclusions about previously exposed vaccinees are limited, since just a handful of AZD1222 recipients were seropositive for SARS-CoV-2 at baseline. The 56-69-year group was small, and its depth increase did not reach significance, likely because of low power. Because no day 14 peak-response samples were available, repertoires were characterized only after the peak T cell response. Participants were mostly white British and included more females than males, and it was suggested by the authors that clonal diversity may have been underestimated. Spike-specific TCR breadth and depth rose significantly after two AZD1222 doses compared with day 0 and with MenACWY recipients.

The CDR1 and CDR2 encoded by the germline V gene are SGHTA and FQGNSA. Trimming takes 8 bases from V and 3 bases from J, and the germline ends sit 11 bases apart. Taken from cysteine to phenylalanine, the CDR3 has 12 residues. Here the CDR3 DNA is all that survives: 36 bases in frame from base 1. The CDR3 regions of human TCRbeta chains were subjected to immunosequencing. For the original study's pipeline: Repertoire TCRs were matched against a reference library of SARS-CoV-2-specific TCRs generated with the MIRA antigen-specificity platform. Breadth was defined as the fraction of unique TCRs that were SARS-CoV-2-associated. Depth was defined as the fraction of total T cells that were SARS-CoV-2-associated. Using the MIRA data, each spike-specific TCR was mapped to the spike region that the TCR reacts to and placed in a CD4 or CD8 class. Log10-transformed breadth and depth values were compared by one-way ANOVA with Sidak's multiple comparisons tests. Imported from immuneACCESS, the table was reduced by TCRdb to in-frame sequences with V and J called. These copies leave out some clones; in studies compared against another copy, an unresolved V gene accounts for under half, and the cause of the remainder is not known. Clone size and V and J calls were adopted from that table, with D and trimming inferred from the DNA. The table for this sample lists about 120,000 clones; 80% to 90% of them were counted only once. In total, the top ten clones hold about 1.6% of the sample.

This specimen's time point label, per the study, means: baseline before first vaccination. The vaccinee samples were drawn from two UK trials, COV001 and COV002, one of which was a single-blind randomized controlled phase 2/3 trial testing AZD1222 (ChAdOx1 nCoV-19) in healthy adults. For TCRbeta chain sequencing, PBMC samples from trial participants were taken at day 0 and at day 28 after the second dose. Comment on this clone: Its antigen remains undetermined. One base away there is no much larger clone; base qualities are not given.

The clonotype was recovered from an adult in good health. The rearranged chain carries TRBV7-2 and TRBJ2-7; no D gene call is confident. Sequencing was performed on peripheral blood, taken on day 0 of AZD1222 vaccination. The base sequence is TGTGCCAGCCTAGAACCGAACTACGAGCAGTACTTC. This codes for CASLEPNYEQYF.